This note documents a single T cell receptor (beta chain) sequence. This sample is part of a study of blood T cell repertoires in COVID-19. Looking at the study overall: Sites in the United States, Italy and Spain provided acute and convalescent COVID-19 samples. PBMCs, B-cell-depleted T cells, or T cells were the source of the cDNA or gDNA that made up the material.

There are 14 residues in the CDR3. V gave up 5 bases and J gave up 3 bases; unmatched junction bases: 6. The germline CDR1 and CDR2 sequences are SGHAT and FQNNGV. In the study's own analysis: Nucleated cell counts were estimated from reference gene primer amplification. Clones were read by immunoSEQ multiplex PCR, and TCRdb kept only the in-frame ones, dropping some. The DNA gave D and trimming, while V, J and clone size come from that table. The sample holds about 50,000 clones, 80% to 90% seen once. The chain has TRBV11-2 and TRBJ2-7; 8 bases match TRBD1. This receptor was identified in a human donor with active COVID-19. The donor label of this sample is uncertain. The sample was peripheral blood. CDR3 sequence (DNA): TGTGCCAGCAGCCCTGACAGGGGCTTCTACGAGCAGTACTTC. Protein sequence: CASSPDRGFYEQYF.